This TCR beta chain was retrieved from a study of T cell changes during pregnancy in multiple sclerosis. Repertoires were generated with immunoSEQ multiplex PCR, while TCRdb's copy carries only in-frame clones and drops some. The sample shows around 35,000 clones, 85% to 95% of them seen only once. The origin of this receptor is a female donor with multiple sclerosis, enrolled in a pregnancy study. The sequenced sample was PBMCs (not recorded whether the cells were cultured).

CDR3 amino acids: CASSPLFSGNTIYF. The CDR3 coding sequence is TGTGCCAGCAGCCCCCTATTCTCTGGAAACACCATATATTTT. The V and J genes are TRBV7-9 and TRBJ1-3, with D uncertain. The V and J ends lost 5 bases and 0 bases respectively, with 8 bases between them. The V gene's germline CDR1 is SEHNR and CDR2 FQNEAQ (reference sequence). The CDR3 extends over 14 amino acids. Full variable domain (remainder filled in from reference TRBV7-9 and TRBJ1-3): DTGVSQNPRHKITKRGQNVTFRCDPISEHNRLYWYRQTLGQGPEFLTYFQNEAQLEKSRLLSDRFSAERPKGSFSTLEIQRTEQGDSAMYLCASSPLFSGNTIYFGEGSWLTVV.